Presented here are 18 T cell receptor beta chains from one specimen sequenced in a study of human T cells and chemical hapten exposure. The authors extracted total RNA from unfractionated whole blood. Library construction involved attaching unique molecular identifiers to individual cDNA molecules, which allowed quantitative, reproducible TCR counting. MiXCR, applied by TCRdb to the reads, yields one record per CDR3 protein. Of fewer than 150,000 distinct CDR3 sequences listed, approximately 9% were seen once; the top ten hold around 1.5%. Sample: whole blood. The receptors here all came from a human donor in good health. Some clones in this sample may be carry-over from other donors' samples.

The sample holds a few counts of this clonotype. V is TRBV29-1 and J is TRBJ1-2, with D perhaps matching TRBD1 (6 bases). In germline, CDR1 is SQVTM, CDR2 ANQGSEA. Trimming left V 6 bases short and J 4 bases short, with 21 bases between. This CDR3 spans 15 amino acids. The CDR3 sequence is CSVGTTPGNIYGYTF. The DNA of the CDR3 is TGCAGCGTAGGGACAACTCCGGGGAATATCTATGGCTACACCTTC.

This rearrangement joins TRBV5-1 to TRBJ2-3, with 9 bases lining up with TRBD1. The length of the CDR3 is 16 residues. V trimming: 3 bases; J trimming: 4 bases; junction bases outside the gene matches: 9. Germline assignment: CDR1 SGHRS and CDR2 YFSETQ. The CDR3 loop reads CASSSPTGGIADTQYF. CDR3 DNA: TGCGCCAGCAGCTCCCCGACAGGGGGGATCGCAGATACGCAGTATTTT.

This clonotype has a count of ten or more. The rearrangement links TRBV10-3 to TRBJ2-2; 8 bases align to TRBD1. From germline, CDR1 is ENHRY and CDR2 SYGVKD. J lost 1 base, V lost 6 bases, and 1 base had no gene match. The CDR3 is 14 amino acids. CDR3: CAISGTGNTGELFF. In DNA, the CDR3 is TGTGCCATCAGCGGGACAGGGAACACCGGGGAGCTGTTTTTT.

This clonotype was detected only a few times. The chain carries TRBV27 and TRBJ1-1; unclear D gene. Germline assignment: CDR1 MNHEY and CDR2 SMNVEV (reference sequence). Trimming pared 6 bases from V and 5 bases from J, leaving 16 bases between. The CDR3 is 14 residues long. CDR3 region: CASRSAPGGTEAFF. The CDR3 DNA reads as TGTGCCAGCAGAAGCGCCCCCGGAGGGACTGAAGCTTTCTTT.

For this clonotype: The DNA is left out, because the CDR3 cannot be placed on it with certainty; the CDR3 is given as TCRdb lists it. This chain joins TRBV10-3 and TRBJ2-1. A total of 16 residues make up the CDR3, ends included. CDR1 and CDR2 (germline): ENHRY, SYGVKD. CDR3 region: CAISKVYILERNEQFF.

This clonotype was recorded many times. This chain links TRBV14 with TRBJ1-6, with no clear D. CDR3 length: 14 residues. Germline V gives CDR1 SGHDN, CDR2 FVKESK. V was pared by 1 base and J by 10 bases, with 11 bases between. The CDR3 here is CASSQGGSRSPLHF. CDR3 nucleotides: TGTGCCAGCAGCCAAGGGGGATCTCGGTCACCCCTCCACTTT.

CDR3 loop: CASSEVQGEQYF. CDR3 DNA sequence: TGTGCCAGCAGTGAAGTACAGGGCGAGCAGTACTTC. The V and J genes are TRBV2 and TRBJ2-7; perhaps TRBD1 as D (6 bases). V gave up 1 base and J gave up 6 bases, with 7 bases separating them. Germline V gene data show CDR1 as SNHLY and CDR2 as FYNNEI. The CDR3 loop spans 12 amino acids.

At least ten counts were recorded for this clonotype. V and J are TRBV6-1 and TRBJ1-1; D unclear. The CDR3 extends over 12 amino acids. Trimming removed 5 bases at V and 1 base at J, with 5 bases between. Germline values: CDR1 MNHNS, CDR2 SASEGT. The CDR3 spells CASSIKNTEAFF. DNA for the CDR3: TGTGCCAGCAGTATCAAGAACACTGAAGCTTTCTTT.

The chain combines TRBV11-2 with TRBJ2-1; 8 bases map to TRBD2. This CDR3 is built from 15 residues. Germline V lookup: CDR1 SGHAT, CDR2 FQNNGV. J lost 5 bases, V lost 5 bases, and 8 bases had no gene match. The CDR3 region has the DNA TGTGCCAGCAGCCCCGGTTATAGCGGGAACAATGAGCAGTTCTTC. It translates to CASSPGYSGNNEQFF.

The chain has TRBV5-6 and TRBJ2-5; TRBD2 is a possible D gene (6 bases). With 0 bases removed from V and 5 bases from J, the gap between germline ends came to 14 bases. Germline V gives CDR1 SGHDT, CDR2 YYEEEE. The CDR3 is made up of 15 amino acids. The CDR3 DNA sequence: TGTGCCAGCAGCTTGGCCGGGGGAGCGGCCGAGACCCAGTACTTC. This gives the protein CASSLAGGAAETQYF.

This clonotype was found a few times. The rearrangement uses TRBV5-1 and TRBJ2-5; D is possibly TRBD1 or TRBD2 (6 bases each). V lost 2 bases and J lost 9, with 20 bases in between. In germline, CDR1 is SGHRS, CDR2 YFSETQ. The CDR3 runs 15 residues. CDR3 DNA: TGCGCCAGCAGCTTAGTTGGGAGCCAGGAGGGGGCCCAGTACTTC. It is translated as CASSLVGSQEGAQYF.

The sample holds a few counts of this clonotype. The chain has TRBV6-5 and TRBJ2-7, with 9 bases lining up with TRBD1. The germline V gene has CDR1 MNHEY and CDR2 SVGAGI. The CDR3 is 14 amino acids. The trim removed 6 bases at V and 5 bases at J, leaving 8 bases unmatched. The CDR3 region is CASSPGTGSNEQYF. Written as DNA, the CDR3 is TGTGCCAGCAGCCCCGGGACAGGGAGCAACGAGCAGTACTTC.

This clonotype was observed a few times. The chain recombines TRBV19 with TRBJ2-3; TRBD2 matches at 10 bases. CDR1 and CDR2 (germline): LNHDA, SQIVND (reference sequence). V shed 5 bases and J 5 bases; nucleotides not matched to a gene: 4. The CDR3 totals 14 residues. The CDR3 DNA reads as TGTGCCAGTAGTCCTAGCGGGAGACGAGATACGCAGTATTTT. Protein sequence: CASSPSGRRDTQYF.

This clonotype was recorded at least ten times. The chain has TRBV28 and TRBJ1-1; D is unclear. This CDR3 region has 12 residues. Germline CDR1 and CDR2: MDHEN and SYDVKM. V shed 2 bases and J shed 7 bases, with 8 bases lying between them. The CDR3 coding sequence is TGTGCCAGCAGTTTAAAGAGATTTGAAGCTTTCTTT. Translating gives CASSLKRFEAFF.

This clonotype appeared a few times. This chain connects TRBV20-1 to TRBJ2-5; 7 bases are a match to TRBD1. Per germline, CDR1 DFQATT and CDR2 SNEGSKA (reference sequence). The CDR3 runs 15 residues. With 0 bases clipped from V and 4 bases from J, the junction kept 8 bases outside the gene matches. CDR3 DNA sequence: TGCAGTGCTAGAGATCTAGGCAGGGGGTCAGAGACCCAGTACTTC. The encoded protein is CSARDLGRGSETQYF.

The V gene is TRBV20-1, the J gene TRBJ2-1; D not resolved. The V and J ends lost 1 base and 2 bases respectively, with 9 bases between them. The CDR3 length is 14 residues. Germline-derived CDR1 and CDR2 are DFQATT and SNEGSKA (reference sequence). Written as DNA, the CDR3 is TGCAGTGCTAGAGGTCAGATTGCCTACAATGAGCAGTTCTTC. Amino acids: CSARGQIAYNEQFF.

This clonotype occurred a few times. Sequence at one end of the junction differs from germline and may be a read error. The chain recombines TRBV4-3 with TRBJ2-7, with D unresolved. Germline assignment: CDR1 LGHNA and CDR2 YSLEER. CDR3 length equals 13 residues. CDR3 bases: TGTGCCAGCAGCTACGACATATTCTACGAGCAGTACTTC. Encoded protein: CASSYDIFYEQYF.

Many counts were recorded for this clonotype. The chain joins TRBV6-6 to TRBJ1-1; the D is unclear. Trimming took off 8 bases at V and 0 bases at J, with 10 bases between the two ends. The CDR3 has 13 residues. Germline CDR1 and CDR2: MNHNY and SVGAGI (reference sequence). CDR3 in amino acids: CASGRALNTEAFF. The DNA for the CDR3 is TGTGCCAGCGGACGTGCTTTGAACACTGAAGCTTTCTTT.